This entry concerns a single T cell receptor (beta chain). Measured with immunoSEQ multiplex PCR; TCRdb has only the in-frame clones, and not every one. The sample carries tens of thousands of clones, 70% to 80% recorded once. The sample comes from a study of blood T cell repertoires in COVID-19. The CDR3 runs 13 residues. Trimming took 3 bases from V and 6 from J, leaving 9 bases between them. In germline, CDR1 is MDHEN, CDR2 SYDVKM. The sample taken for sequencing was peripheral blood. The sequence was collected from a man aged 60 to 75 with acute or convalescent COVID-19. V is TRBV28 and J is TRBJ2-1; D call uncertain. The CDR3 sequence is CASSFAGLNEQFF. The CDR3 coding sequence is TGTGCCAGCAGTTTTGCAGGTCTCAATGAGCAGTTCTTC.